The rows below give T cell receptor beta chains drawn from one sample of a study of shared clonotypes between healthy human individuals. Clones were read by immunoSEQ multiplex PCR, and TCRdb kept only the in-frame ones, dropping some. Of 2.3 million or so clones detected, 85% to 95% appear once; the ten largest clones hold 0.39%. The source material was naive CD4+ T cells from PBMCs. The receptor source for this set is a man aged 18-30 years in good health. Some clones in this sample may be carry-over from other donors' samples. Each CDR3 is given with its conserved first and last residue. Each record gives: J gene, D gene, clone size, V gene, CDR3 DNA, CDR3 protein. D genes are given only for firm matches. Some rows mark clone size as missing; the rest say once, few, many or name a class of expanded clone.

j_gene: TRBJ2-7
d_gene: NA
abundance: NA
v_gene: TRBV21-1
CDR3nt: TGTGCCAGCAGCAAAGGTGGACAGGGCGAAGCCTACGAGCAGTACTTC
CDR3aa: CASSKGGQGEAYEQYF

j_gene: TRBJ2-2
d_gene: NA
abundance: NA
v_gene: TRBV7-2
CDR3nt: TGTGCCAGCAGCTTAATCGGGGAGCTGTTTTTT
CDR3aa: CASSLIGELFF

j_gene: TRBJ1-3
d_gene: NA
abundance: NA
v_gene: TRBV5-8
CDR3nt: TGTGCCAGCAGCTTGGAGGCAGGGGCTGGAAACACCATATATTTT
CDR3aa: CASSLEAGAGNTIYF

j_gene: TRBJ2-2
d_gene: NA
abundance: NA
v_gene: TRBV5-1
CDR3nt: TGCGCCAGCAGCCAAGCAGGTCTTACCGGGGAGCTGTTTTTT
CDR3aa: CASSQAGLTGELFF

j_gene: TRBJ2-6
d_gene: NA
abundance: NA
v_gene: TRBV11-3
CDR3nt: TGTGCCAGCAGCCATAGCAGGGAACTGACTGGGGCCAACGTCCTGACTTTC
CDR3aa: CASSHSRELTGANVLTF

j_gene: TRBJ1-5
d_gene: NA
abundance: NA
v_gene: TRBV30
CDR3nt: TGTGCCTGGAGTCCCTCAGGGGAACAGCCCCAGCATTTT
CDR3aa: CAWSPSGEQPQHF

j_gene: TRBJ2-5
d_gene: TRBD1
abundance: NA
v_gene: TRBV18
CDR3nt: TGTGCCAGCTCACAAACAGGGGGAGAGACCCAGTACTTC
CDR3aa: CASSQTGGETQYF

j_gene: TRBJ1-1
d_gene: TRBD1
abundance: NA
v_gene: TRBV7-6
CDR3nt: TGTGCCAGCAGCTTAGCTCCGGGACAGGGTCCCACTGAAGCTTTCTTT
CDR3aa: CASSLAPGQGPTEAFF

j_gene: TRBJ2-3
d_gene: NA
abundance: NA
v_gene: TRBV6-1
CDR3nt: TGTGCCAGCAGACGTCCCGGAGCAGATACGCAGTATTTT
CDR3aa: CASRRPGADTQYF

j_gene: TRBJ2-1
d_gene: TRBD2
abundance: NA
v_gene: TRBV10-3
CDR3nt: TGTGCCATCAGTGTTTTTCGACTAGCGGGAGGAGGGGACAATGAGCAGTTCTTC
CDR3aa: CAISVFRLAGGGDNEQFF

j_gene: TRBJ2-3
d_gene: NA
abundance: NA
v_gene: TRBV2
CDR3nt: TGTGCCAGCAGTGACCGCCTAGTTGCAGATACGCAGTATTTT
CDR3aa: CASSDRLVADTQYF

j_gene: TRBJ2-1
d_gene: TRBD2
abundance: once
v_gene: TRBV5-1
CDR3nt: TGCGCCAGCAGCGGGACTAGCGGGATGAGCAATGAGCAGTTCTTC
CDR3aa: CASSGTSGMSNEQFF

j_gene: TRBJ1-1
d_gene: TRBD1
abundance: NA
v_gene: TRBV18
CDR3nt: TGTGCCAGCTCCGCCGGGACAGGGTTTTTGAACACTGAAGCTTTCTTT
CDR3aa: CASSAGTGFLNTEAFF

j_gene: TRBJ1-5
d_gene: NA
abundance: NA
v_gene: TRBV30
CDR3nt: TGTGCCTGGACTAGGGACGGTGGTCAGCCCCAGCATTTT
CDR3aa: CAWTRDGGQPQHF

j_gene: TRBJ2-3
d_gene: TRBD2
abundance: once
v_gene: TRBV2
CDR3nt: TGTGCCAGCAGTGAGGGAGGACTAGCGGGAGGGCCACATACGCAGTATTTT
CDR3aa: CASSEGGLAGGPHTQYF

j_gene: TRBJ1-2
d_gene: NA
abundance: NA
v_gene: TRBV7-2
CDR3nt: TGTGCCAGCAGCTCGGGTGTAGGGTATGGCTACACCTTC
CDR3aa: CASSSGVGYGYTF

j_gene: TRBJ2-1
d_gene: TRBD1
abundance: NA
v_gene: TRBV7-9
CDR3nt: TGTGCCAGCAGCTTAGCTACAGGGGATGAGCAGTTCTTC
CDR3aa: CASSLATGDEQFF

j_gene: TRBJ1-2
d_gene: NA
abundance: NA
v_gene: TRBV28
CDR3nt: TGTGCCAGCAGTTTGACAGTTTATACTTACTATGGCTACACCTTC
CDR3aa: CASSLTVYTYYGYTF

j_gene: TRBJ2-5
d_gene: NA
abundance: few
v_gene: TRBV10-3
CDR3nt: TGTGCCATCAGTTGGAGGGGAGAGACCCAGTACTTC
CDR3aa: CAISWRGETQYF

j_gene: TRBJ2-3
d_gene: NA
abundance: NA
v_gene: TRBV10-3
CDR3nt: TGTGCCATCAGGCCGGGTACAGAGGATACGCAGTATTTT
CDR3aa: CAIRPGTEDTQYF

j_gene: TRBJ2-7
d_gene: NA
abundance: NA
v_gene: TRBV14
CDR3nt: TGTGCCAGCAGCCGACTGGAGGCCTACGAGCAGTACTTC
CDR3aa: CASSRLEAYEQYF

j_gene: TRBJ2-7
d_gene: TRBD2
abundance: NA
v_gene: TRBV11-2
CDR3nt: TGTGCCAGCAGCTCAAAGGGACTAGCGGGAGCTTACTTC
CDR3aa: CASSSKGLAGAYF

j_gene: TRBJ2-3
d_gene: NA
abundance: NA
v_gene: TRBV9
CDR3nt: TGTGCCAGCAGCGTAGAAGGGGCAGATACGCAGTATTTT
CDR3aa: CASSVEGADTQYF

j_gene: TRBJ1-1
d_gene: NA
abundance: NA
v_gene: TRBV11-2
CDR3nt: TGTGCCAGCAGCTTTGGTGCGAGGGGCACTGAAGCTTTCTTT
CDR3aa: CASSFGARGTEAFF

j_gene: TRBJ1-1
d_gene: NA
abundance: NA
v_gene: TRBV15
CDR3nt: TGTGCCACCAGCAGAGACGTTATGGGAGAAGCTTTCTTT
CDR3aa: CATSRDVMGEAFF

j_gene: TRBJ1-2
d_gene: NA
abundance: NA
v_gene: TRBV14
CDR3nt: TGTGCCAGCAGCCAATGGAGGGTTTACAGCGAATATGGCTACACCTTC
CDR3aa: CASSQWRVYSEYGYTF

j_gene: TRBJ2-5
d_gene: TRBD2
abundance: NA
v_gene: TRBV2
CDR3nt: TGTGCCAGCAGTGAACTAGCGGGCCTAACCCAGTACTTC
CDR3aa: CASSELAGLTQYF

j_gene: TRBJ1-4
d_gene: NA
abundance: NA
v_gene: TRBV27
CDR3nt: TGTGCCAGCAGTAAGACGGGACGGATAAATGACAAACTGTTTTTT
CDR3aa: CASSKTGRINDKLFF

j_gene: TRBJ2-1
d_gene: TRBD2
abundance: once
v_gene: TRBV2
CDR3nt: TGTGCCAGCACTCAACTCCGAGCGGGGGGGGCAGCTTACAATGAGCAGTTCTTC
CDR3aa: CASTQLRAGGAAYNEQFF

j_gene: TRBJ2-1
d_gene: NA
abundance: NA
v_gene: TRBV9
CDR3nt: TGTGCCAGCAGCGCACGCTCCTACAATGAGCAGTTCTTC
CDR3aa: CASSARSYNEQFF

j_gene: TRBJ2-7
d_gene: TRBD1
abundance: NA
v_gene: TRBV27
CDR3nt: TGTGCCAGCAATAGGCGGACAGGGACCGAGCAGTACTTC
CDR3aa: CASNRRTGTEQYF

j_gene: TRBJ1-1
d_gene: TRBD1
abundance: NA
v_gene: TRBV27
CDR3nt: TGTGCCAGCAGTTTATCGGTTAACAGGGGGAACACTGAAGCTTTCTTT
CDR3aa: CASSLSVNRGNTEAFF

j_gene: TRBJ2-1
d_gene: NA
abundance: NA
v_gene: TRBV9
CDR3nt: TGTGCCAGCAGCGTAGCAGGGGACTCCTACAATGAGCAGTTCTTC
CDR3aa: CASSVAGDSYNEQFF

j_gene: TRBJ1-1
d_gene: NA
abundance: NA
v_gene: TRBV2
CDR3nt: TGTGCCAGCATTCTCCCGACAGCGAACACTGAAGCTTTCTTT
CDR3aa: CASILPTANTEAFF

j_gene: TRBJ2-4
d_gene: NA
abundance: NA
v_gene: TRBV23-1
CDR3nt: TGCGCCAGCAGTCACCCGGACTCGTTAGCCAAAAACATTCAGTACTTC
CDR3aa: CASSHPDSLAKNIQYF

j_gene: TRBJ2-7
d_gene: TRBD1
abundance: NA
v_gene: TRBV5-1
CDR3nt: TGCGCCAGCAGCTTAGGACAGGGCAATTACGAGCAGTACTTC
CDR3aa: CASSLGQGNYEQYF

j_gene: TRBJ2-1
d_gene: TRBD2
abundance: NA
v_gene: TRBV6-1
CDR3nt: TGTGCCAGCAGTGAAGTTATGAGACTAGCGGCCTACAATGAGCAGTTCTTC
CDR3aa: CASSEVMRLAAYNEQFF

j_gene: TRBJ1-4
d_gene: NA
abundance: NA
v_gene: TRBV19
CDR3nt: TGTGCCAGTAGTATAAGCTGGCGGGGATTGGCTAATGAAAAACTGTTTTTT
CDR3aa: CASSISWRGLANEKLFF

j_gene: TRBJ1-1
d_gene: TRBD1
abundance: NA
v_gene: TRBV2
CDR3nt: TGTGCCAGCAGCGCTAGGACAGGCGGGTGGGACACTGAAGCTTTCTTT
CDR3aa: CASSARTGGWDTEAFF

j_gene: TRBJ2-3
d_gene: NA
abundance: NA
v_gene: TRBV11-2
CDR3nt: TGTGCCAGCAGCTTGTCTCCGGGACGCAATCCTAGCACAGATACGCAGTATTTT
CDR3aa: CASSLSPGRNPSTDTQYF

j_gene: TRBJ2-2
d_gene: NA
abundance: NA
v_gene: TRBV11-2
CDR3nt: TGTGCCAGCAGCTTAGTAGCCGGGAAGGGGGAGCTGTTTTTT
CDR3aa: CASSLVAGKGELFF

j_gene: TRBJ2-5
d_gene: TRBD1
abundance: NA
v_gene: TRBV29-1
CDR3nt: TGCAGCGTTGAAGACAGGACAGGGGACCGGGGAGAGACCCAGTACTTC
CDR3aa: CSVEDRTGDRGETQYF

j_gene: TRBJ1-1
d_gene: TRBD1
abundance: NA
v_gene: TRBV2
CDR3nt: TGTGCCAGCAGTGGGACAGGGGGTAGGACTGAAGCTTTCTTT
CDR3aa: CASSGTGGRTEAFF

j_gene: TRBJ2-1
d_gene: TRBD1
abundance: NA
v_gene: TRBV9
CDR3nt: TGTGCCAGCAGCGTCTCCGCGAACAGGGGTTTTCCCTGGAGGTACAATGAGCAGTTCTTC
CDR3aa: CASSVSANRGFPWRYNEQFF

j_gene: TRBJ2-5
d_gene: NA
abundance: NA
v_gene: TRBV21-1
CDR3nt: TGTGCCAGCACCAAAGGGTGGGTCACGTACCAAGAGACCCAGTACTTC
CDR3aa: CASTKGWVTYQETQYF

j_gene: TRBJ2-6
d_gene: NA
abundance: once
v_gene: TRBV29-1
CDR3nt: TGCAGCCTTGAACGTCAGGAGGACGCTGGGGCCAACGTCCTGACTTTC
CDR3aa: CSLERQEDAGANVLTF

j_gene: TRBJ2-2
d_gene: TRBD2
abundance: NA
v_gene: TRBV27
CDR3nt: TGTGCCAGCAGTTTCAGCGGGAGGGGGACCGGGGAGCTGTTTTTT
CDR3aa: CASSFSGRGTGELFF

j_gene: TRBJ2-7
d_gene: TRBD2
abundance: NA
v_gene: TRBV19
CDR3nt: TGTGCCAGTAGTCCTTCTTATAGCGGGGCCTCCTACGAGCAGTACTTC
CDR3aa: CASSPSYSGASYEQYF